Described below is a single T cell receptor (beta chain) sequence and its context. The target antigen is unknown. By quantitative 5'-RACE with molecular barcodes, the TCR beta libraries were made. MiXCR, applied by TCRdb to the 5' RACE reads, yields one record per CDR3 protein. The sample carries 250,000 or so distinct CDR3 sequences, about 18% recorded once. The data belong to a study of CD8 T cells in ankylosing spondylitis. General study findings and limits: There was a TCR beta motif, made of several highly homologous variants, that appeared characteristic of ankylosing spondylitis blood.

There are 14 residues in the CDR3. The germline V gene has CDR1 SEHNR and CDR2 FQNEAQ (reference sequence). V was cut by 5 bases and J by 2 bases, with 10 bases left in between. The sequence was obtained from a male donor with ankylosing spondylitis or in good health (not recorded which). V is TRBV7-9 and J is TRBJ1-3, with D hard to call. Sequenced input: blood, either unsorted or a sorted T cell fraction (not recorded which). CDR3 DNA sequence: TGTGCCAGCAGCGAGCTCTTACCTGGAAACACCATATATTTT. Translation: CASSELLPGNTIYF.